These 5 T cell receptor beta chains came from one sample sequenced in a study of cytomegalovirus exposure and HLA in healthy donors. The PCR was carried out with 60 Vbeta primers and 13 Jbeta primers. The protocol was immunoSEQ multiplex PCR, while the TCRdb copy is restricted to in-frame clones and leaves out a portion. The sample includes about 81,000 clones, around 80% seen only once; the top ten take under 3.5%. Sequencing was done on a sample of PBMCs. These receptors were collected from a man aged 45 to 65 in good health and CMV-seropositive.

The J gene is TRBJ2-7, the V gene TRBV15, with a possible D match to TRBD1 (5 bases). The germline V gene has CDR1 LNHNV and CDR2 YYDKDF (reference sequence). There are 14 residues in the CDR3. V lost 4 bases and J lost 2, with 12 bases in between. As DNA, the CDR3 is TGTGCCACCAGCAAACAGGTTACGGCCTACGAGCAGTACTTC. Protein product: CATSKQVTAYEQYF.

The rearrangement joins TRBV6-5 to TRBJ2-4; D perhaps matches TRBD1 (7 bases). Trimming stripped 2 bases from V and 12 bases from J, with 11 bases between. The CDR3 extends over 12 amino acids. Germline CDR1 MNHEY, CDR2 SVGAGI. DNA for the CDR3: TGTGCCAGCAGTTACCGCGGGGACAGTCAGTACTTC. Translated, it gives CASSYRGDSQYF.

The chain has TRBV6-1 and TRBJ1-5; a weak D match, TRBD1 (5 bases). This CDR3 is built from 15 residues. The V and J ends lost 7 bases and 1 base respectively, with 14 bases between them. CDR1 MNHNS and CDR2 SASEGT come from the germline V gene. CDR3 sequence (DNA): TGTGCCAGCATGAGGCAGGGCCTAAGCAATCAGCCCCAGCATTTT. Protein: CASMRQGLSNQPQHF.

As DNA, the CDR3 is TGTGCCAGCAGCTTAAGGACTAGCGGAGATACGCAGTATTTT. This sequence encodes CASSLRTSGDTQYF. This chain links TRBV7-9 with TRBJ2-3; the match to TRBD2 covers 10 bases. Germline assignment: CDR1 SEHNR and CDR2 FQNEAQ (reference sequence). The CDR3 loop spans 14 amino acids. V lost 2 bases, J lost 5 bases, and 1 base stayed unmatched.

V is TRBV10-3 and J is TRBJ2-5; tentative D call: TRBD1 (5 bases). The CDR3 consists of 13 residues. Germline-derived CDR1 and CDR2 are ENHRY and SYGVKD. Trimming pared 7 bases from V and 4 bases from J, leaving 13 bases between. The CDR3 region is CAINDQGAETQYF. The CDR3 region has the DNA TGTGCCATCAATGATCAGGGTGCAGAGACCCAGTACTTC.